The T cell receptor beta chain described here comes from a study of cytomegalovirus exposure and HLA in healthy donors. Vbeta (60) and Jbeta (13) primers were used in the PCR. Sequencing was performed with immunoSEQ multiplex PCR; in TCRdb, only in-frame clones are kept and a portion is missing. The data show roughly 250,000 clones, with about 80% seen just once and about 0.3% held by the top ten. Study-wide points: Highly shared sequence variants in one cluster were likely a sequencing artifact. Later analysis demonstrated an association between a missense DCLRE1C variant and TCR beta V- and J-gene trimming. Most of the CMV-associated TCR beta chains (in a later analysis) appeared to be HLA-restricted. Exclusion as indistinguishable affected some V segments, including TRBV6-2 and TRBV6-3.

In regard to this clone: The antigen is not known.

The CDR3 loop spans 15 amino acids. The germline V gene has CDR1 SGHVS and CDR2 FQNEAQ. Deletions cut 1 base from V and 3 bases from J, with 10 bases between. This chain joins TRBV7-8 and TRBJ1-5; the D gene is possibly TRBD1 (5 bases). Sequencing was done on a sample of PBMCs. The TCR originated in a girl aged 2-9 years in good health and CMV-seronegative. CDR3 residues: CASSLGPGYNQPQHF. The CDR3 DNA is TGTGCCAGCAGCTTAGGCCCAGGGTACAATCAGCCCCAGCATTTT.